This T cell receptor beta chain derives from a study of blood T cells in healthy people across ages (dated by TCRdb to the mid-2010s). Context from the whole study: Template switching captured roughly one uniquely barcoded TCR beta cDNA molecule per two T cells in model experiments. Age-related changes in TCR beta repertoire diversity were measured in the study by deep sequencing normalized with unique cDNA molecular identifiers. Donors were grouped into four age groups: young (average approximately 15 years), middle-aged (around 39), aged (62) and long-lived (about 90). To avoid experimental bias, donors of different ages were randomly spread across the sequencing lanes. The study analyzed two additional independent replicas of 1 million unique cDNA reads from the same blood draw for two donors, one aged 18 to 30 and one aged 80 or older. Here is what the overall study found, with its caveats: Bulk unsorted PBMC profiling prevented conclusive comparison of naive and antigen-experienced compartments. As age increased, observed TCR beta diversity per million T cells dropped in a roughly linear way, and a significant reduction was already evident by age roughly 40. Total diversity estimates from one million sequenced T cells were considered lower bounds and underestimates. Donor CMV infection status was unknown, potentially confounding age-related changes in expanded clonotypes. A strong correlation was found between observed TCR beta diversity and the percentage of naive T cells measured by flow cytometry. Compared with the aged group, the long-lived group had more naive CD4+ T cells, fewer expanded clones and increased TCR diversity, a pattern suggesting age selection.

Libraries were prepared through 5' RACE. The listed sequencing device is Illumina HiSeq 2500. The second PCR ran for roughly 6 to 11 cycles and used a J-beta primer mix along with a sample-barcoded 5' primer. Each TCR beta cDNA molecule received a unique molecular identifier from a template-switch 5' adaptor carrying 12 random nucleotides. Each sample yielded at least 2.5 million CDR3-containing paired-end reads. The Mint cDNA synthesis kit, primed by a TRBC-specific oligonucleotide, was used to synthesize first-strand cDNA from all RNA. After uracil-DNA glycosylase treatment, a first 18-cycle PCR used universal primers M1SS and BC2_uni_R on all cDNA. In the original analysis: For normalization, 1 million high-quality reads, each with a distinct molecular identifier, were randomly selected from each sample. Reads sharing molecular identifiers were discarded rather than binned into consensus sequences. CDR3 identification, clonotype clustering and error correction used MiTCR with a Q25 quality threshold and the strictest error-elimination algorithm. A nonparametric unseen species model with Euler transformation was used to estimate lower-bound total TCR beta diversity. The public reads were reprocessed in TCRdb via fastp at Q25 and MiXCR, keeping in-frame beta chains. Records with the same CDR3 protein are collapsed into one entry carrying the most frequent genes and DNA. These V and J calls are TCRdb output, not the study's own analysis. The sample profile shows about 1,000,000 distinct CDR3 sequences; under 55% of them were found once. Around 18% of the sample is taken by the ten largest.

The donors were roughly 39 Caucasian individuals from Russia, aged roughly 6 to 100 years, who were systemically healthy. About 10 milliliters of peripheral blood were collected from each donor into EDTA-treated Vacutainer tubes. Ficoll-Paque density-gradient centrifugation was used to isolate PBMCs, with at least 6.5 million per sample. Trizol reagent was used to extract total RNA from PBMCs, with at least 5.5 micrograms per sample. Naive CD45RAhigh/CD27high T cell percentages were measured by flow cytometry on a PBMC aliquot from every donor. This clonotype was seen only a few times. The specificity of this receptor is unknown. No clone much larger than this one lies a single base away; base qualities are absent. V is clipped by 0 bases and J by 13 bases, and the sequence between their germline boundaries is 25 bases long. The CDR3, from cysteine to phenylalanine, totals 17 residues. Of the read, only the CDR3 DNA is kept; its 51 bases are in frame from base 1. Based on the germline V gene, the CDR1 and CDR2 sequences are LGHNA and YNFKEQ.

The TCR sequence derives from a woman aged 60-75 years in good health. Sequences were obtained from blood. The rearrangement joined TRBV4-2 to TRBJ2-4; the D call is possibly TRBD1 or TRBD2, each sharing 7 bases. The CDR3 has the sequence CASSQESLREGANWQYF. At the DNA level, the sequence is TGTGCCAGCAGCCAAGAGTCGCTTAGGGAGGGGGCGAATTGGCAGTACTTC.